This TCR beta chain was sequenced for a study of blood T cell repertoires in COVID-19. Across the whole study: Donors in the United States, Italy and Spain gave samples during acute or convalescent COVID-19. The cDNA or gDNA used as material had been derived from T cells, B-cell-depleted T cells, or PBMCs.

As handled by the study authors: Reference gene primer amplification yielded estimated nucleated cell counts. TCRdb's table, derived via immunoSEQ multiplex PCR, lists solely in-frame clones and lacks some. V and J calls and clone size are those listed in that table; D and trimming were worked out from the DNA. The sample records approximately 250,000 clones, less than 90% being singletons. Sequencing was carried out using peripheral blood. The clonotype originates from a man between 60 and 75 years old who had recovered from COVID-19.

Here the CDR3 reads CASSQQDRGTEAFF. The CDR3 DNA reads as TGTGCCAGCAGCCAACAAGACAGGGGAACTGAAGCTTTCTTT. The V gene is TRBV3-1 (or the pseudogene TRBV3-2), the J gene TRBJ1-1; TRBD1 matches at 8 bases. V was clipped by 2 bases and J by 5 bases; unmatched bases: 4. From germline, CDR1 is LGHDT and CDR2 YNNKEL (reference sequence). This CDR3 is built from 14 residues.